This T cell receptor beta chain is drawn from a study of graft-versus-host responses after intestinal transplantation. Across the whole study: Transplant types were multivisceral, liver-intestinal, or isolated intestinal. Study-level results: Where graft-donor T cell macrochimerism was present, patients had high graft-versus-host to host-versus-graft clonal ratios in allografts.

V was shortened by 6 bases and J by 3 bases, with 12 bases between the two germline ends. CDR1 MNHEY and CDR2 SVGAGI come from the germline V gene. There are 15 residues in the CDR3. Measured with immunoSEQ multiplex PCR; TCRdb has only the in-frame clones, and not every one. The sample lists roughly 120,000 clones; approximately 90% were seen once. A remark on this clone: What it recognizes is unknown.

This clonotype was obtained from a human donor who received an intestinal transplant. The chain has TRBV6-5 and TRBJ2-6, with D maybe TRBD1 (6 bases). The sequencing used unstimulated CD4+ T cells sorted from spleen or lymph node cells, collected before intestinal transplant. The CDR3 sequence is CASRKTGIGANVLTF. CDR3 sequence (DNA): TGTGCCAGCAGAAAAACAGGGATTGGGGCCAACGTCCTGACTTTC.